This T cell receptor beta chain was obtained from a study of T cell changes during pregnancy in multiple sclerosis. The protocol was immunoSEQ multiplex PCR, while the TCRdb copy is restricted to in-frame clones and leaves out a portion. The sample carries about 60,000 clones, 90% recorded once. This receptor was identified in a female donor in good health, enrolled as a control in a pregnancy study. Sequenced here: peripheral blood, sampled in the third trimester of pregnancy.

The CDR3 loop is CASGQPSGNTIYF. Written as DNA, the CDR3 is TGTGCCAGCGGACAGCCGTCTGGAAACACCATATATTTT. This sequence joins TRBV9 and TRBJ1-3; TRBD1 might be the D (6 bases). V lost 7 bases to trimming and J lost 1 base, with 9 bases between them. Germline CDR1 SGDLS, CDR2 YYNGEE. The CDR3 has 13 residues.